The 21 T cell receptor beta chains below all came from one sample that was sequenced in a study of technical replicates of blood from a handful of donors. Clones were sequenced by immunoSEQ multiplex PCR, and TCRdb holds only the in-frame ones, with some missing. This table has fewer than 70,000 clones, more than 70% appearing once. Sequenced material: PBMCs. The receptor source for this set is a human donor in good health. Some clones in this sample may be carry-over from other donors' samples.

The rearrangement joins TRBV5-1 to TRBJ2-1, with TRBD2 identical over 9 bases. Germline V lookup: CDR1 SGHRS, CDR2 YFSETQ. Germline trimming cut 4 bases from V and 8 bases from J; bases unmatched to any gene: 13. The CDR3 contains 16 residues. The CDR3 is CASSPQARGGLDEQFF. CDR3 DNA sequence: TGCGCCAGCAGCCCCCAGGCGCGGGGGGGCCTGGATGAGCAGTTCTTC.

The CDR3 reads CASSSGRTDTQYF. CDR3 coding DNA: TGTGCCAGCAGCAGCGGGAGAACAGATACGCAGTATTTT. This chain connects TRBV7-6 to TRBJ2-3; the match to TRBD2 covers 8 bases. The CDR3 is 13 amino acids. The germline V gene has CDR1 SGHVS and CDR2 FNYEAQ. Germline trimming cut 5 bases from V and 3 bases from J; bases unmatched to any gene: 1.

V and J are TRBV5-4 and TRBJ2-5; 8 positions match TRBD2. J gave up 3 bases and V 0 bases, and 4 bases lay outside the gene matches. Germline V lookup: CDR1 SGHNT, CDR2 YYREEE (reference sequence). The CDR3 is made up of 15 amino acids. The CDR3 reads CASSLEGLVKETQYF. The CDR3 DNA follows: TGTGCCAGCAGCTTGGAGGGACTAGTCAAAGAGACCCAGTACTTC.

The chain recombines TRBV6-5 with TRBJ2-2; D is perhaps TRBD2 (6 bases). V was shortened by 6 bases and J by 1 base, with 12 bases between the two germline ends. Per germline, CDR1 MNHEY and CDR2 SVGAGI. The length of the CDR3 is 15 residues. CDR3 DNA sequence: TGTGCCAGCAGGGCCGGGACTCTGAACACCGGGGAGCTGTTTTTT. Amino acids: CASRAGTLNTGELFF.

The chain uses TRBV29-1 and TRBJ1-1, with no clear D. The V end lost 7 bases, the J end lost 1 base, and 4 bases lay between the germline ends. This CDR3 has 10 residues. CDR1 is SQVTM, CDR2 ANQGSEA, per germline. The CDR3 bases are TGCAGCGGCGGGAACACTGAAGCTTTCTTT. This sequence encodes CSGGNTEAFF.

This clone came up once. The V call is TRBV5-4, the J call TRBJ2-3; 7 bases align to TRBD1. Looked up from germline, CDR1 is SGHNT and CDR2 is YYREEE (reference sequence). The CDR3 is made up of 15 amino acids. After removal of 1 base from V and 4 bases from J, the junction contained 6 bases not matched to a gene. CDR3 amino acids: CASSLRRQGADTQYF. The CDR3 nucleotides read TGTGCCAGCAGCTTGCGGCGGCAGGGGGCAGATACGCAGTATTTT.

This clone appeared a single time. The CDR3 region has the DNA TGCGCCAGCAGCCAGGACAGGGGACGCACAGATACGCAGTATTTT. Its protein product is CASSQDRGRTDTQYF. V and J are TRBV4-3 and TRBJ2-3, with 9 bases aligning to TRBD1. CDR1 LGHNA and CDR2 YSLEER come from the germline V gene. CDR3 length: 15 residues. V shed 3 bases and J 1 base; nucleotides not matched to a gene: 2.

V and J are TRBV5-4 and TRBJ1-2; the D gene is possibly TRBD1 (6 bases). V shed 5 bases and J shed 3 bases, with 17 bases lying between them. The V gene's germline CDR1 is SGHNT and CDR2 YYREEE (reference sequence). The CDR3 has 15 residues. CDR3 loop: CASRSLVAGDYGYTF. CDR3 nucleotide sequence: TGTGCCAGCAGATCTCTGGTTGCAGGGGACTATGGCTACACCTTC. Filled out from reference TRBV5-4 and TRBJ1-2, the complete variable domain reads ETGVTQSPTHLIKTRGQQVTLRCSSQSGHNTVSWYQQALGQGPQFIFQYYREEENGRGNFPPRFSGLQFPNYSSELNVNALELDDSALYLCASRSLVAGDYGYTFGSGTRLTVV.

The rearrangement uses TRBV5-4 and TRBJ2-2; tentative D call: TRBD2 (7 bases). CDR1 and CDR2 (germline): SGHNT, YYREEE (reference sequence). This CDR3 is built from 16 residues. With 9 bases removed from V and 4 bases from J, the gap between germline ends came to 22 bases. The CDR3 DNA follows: TGTGCCACCGGGGGGCGGGAGCCGTCGAGCACCGGGGAGCTGTTTTTT. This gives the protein CATGGREPSSTGELFF.

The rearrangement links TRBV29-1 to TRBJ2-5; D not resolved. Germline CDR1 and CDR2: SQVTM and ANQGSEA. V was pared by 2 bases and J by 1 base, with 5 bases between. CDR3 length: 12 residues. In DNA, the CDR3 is TGCAGCGTTGAATATAGCCAAGAGACCCAGTACTTC. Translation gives CSVEYSQETQYF.

The CDR3 protein is CASSPTQGMNTEAFF. Written as DNA, the CDR3 is TGTGCCAGCTCACCGACACAGGGAATGAACACTGAAGCTTTCTTT. This chain joins TRBV18 and TRBJ1-1; TRBD1 might be the D (6 bases). Per the germline V gene, CDR1 is KGHSH and CDR2 is LQKENI. Trimming took off 3 bases at V and 0 bases at J, with 11 bases between the two ends. This CDR3 contains 15 residues. Full variable domain (remainder filled in from reference TRBV18 and TRBJ1-1): NAGVMQNPRHLVRRRGQEARLRCSPMKGHSHVYWYRQLPEEGLKFMVYLQKENIIDESGMPKERFSAEFPKEGPSILRIQQVVRGDSAAYFCASSPTQGMNTEAFFGQGTRLTVV.

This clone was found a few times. The CDR3 region has the DNA TGTGCCAGCAGCGTAAGAGGAGGGGTGACAGGGGACTATGGCTACACCTTC. Amino acids: CASSVRGGVTGDYGYTF. The chain recombines TRBV9 with TRBJ1-2, with 8 nucleotides matching TRBD1. The CDR3 runs 17 residues. Trimming removed 1 base from V and 3 bases from J; junction bases left unmatched: 11. Germline V CDR1 and CDR2: SGDLS, YYNGEE.

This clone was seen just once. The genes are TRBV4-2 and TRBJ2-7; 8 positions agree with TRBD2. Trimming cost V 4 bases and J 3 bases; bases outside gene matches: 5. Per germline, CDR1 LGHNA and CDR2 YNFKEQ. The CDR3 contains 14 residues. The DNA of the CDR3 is TGTGCCAGCAGCCCGGGACTAGGGCTCTACGAGCAGTACTTC. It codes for CASSPGLGLYEQYF.

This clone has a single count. CDR3 loop: CSTGQGVDTQYF. The CDR3 DNA is TGCAGCACCGGACAGGGGGTAGATACGCAGTATTTT. The V and J genes are TRBV29-1 and TRBJ2-3; 10 positions agree with TRBD1. With V trimmed by 8 bases and J by 5 bases, 4 bases remained unmatched. CDR1 SQVTM and CDR2 ANQGSEA come from the germline V gene. This CDR3 is 12 amino acids long.

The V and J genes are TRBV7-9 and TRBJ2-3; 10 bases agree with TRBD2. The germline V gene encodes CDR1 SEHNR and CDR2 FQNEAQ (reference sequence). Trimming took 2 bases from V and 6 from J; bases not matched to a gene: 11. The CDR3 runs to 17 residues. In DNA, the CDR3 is TGTGCCAGCAGCTTATTAACTAGCGGGACCCCATATGATACGCAGTATTTT. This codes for CASSLLTSGTPYDTQYF.

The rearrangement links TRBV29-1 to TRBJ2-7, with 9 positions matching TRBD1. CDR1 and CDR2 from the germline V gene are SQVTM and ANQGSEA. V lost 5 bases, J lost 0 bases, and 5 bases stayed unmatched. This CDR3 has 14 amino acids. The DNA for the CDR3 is TGCAGCGTTCGGGACAGGGCAAGCTCCTACGAGCAGTACTTC. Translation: CSVRDRASSYEQYF.

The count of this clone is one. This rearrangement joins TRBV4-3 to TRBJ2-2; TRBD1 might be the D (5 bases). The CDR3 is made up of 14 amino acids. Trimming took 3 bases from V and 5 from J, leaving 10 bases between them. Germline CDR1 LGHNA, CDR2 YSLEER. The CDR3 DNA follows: TGCGCCAGCAGCCATAGTTCAGGGACCGGGGAGCTGTTTTTT. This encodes CASSHSSGTGELFF.

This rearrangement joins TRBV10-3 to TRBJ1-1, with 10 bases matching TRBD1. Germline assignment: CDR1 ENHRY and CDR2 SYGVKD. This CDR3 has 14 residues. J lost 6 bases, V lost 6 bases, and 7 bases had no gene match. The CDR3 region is CAIREGQGLSEAFF. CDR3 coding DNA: TGTGCCATCAGAGAGGGACAGGGGCTCTCTGAAGCTTTCTTT.

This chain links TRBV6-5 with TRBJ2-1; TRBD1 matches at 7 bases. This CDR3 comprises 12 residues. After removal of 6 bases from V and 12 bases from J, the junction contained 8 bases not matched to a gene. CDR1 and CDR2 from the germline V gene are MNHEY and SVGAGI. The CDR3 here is CASSPSTGRQFF. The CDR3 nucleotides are TGTGCCAGCAGCCCCTCGACAGGGCGGCAGTTCTTC.

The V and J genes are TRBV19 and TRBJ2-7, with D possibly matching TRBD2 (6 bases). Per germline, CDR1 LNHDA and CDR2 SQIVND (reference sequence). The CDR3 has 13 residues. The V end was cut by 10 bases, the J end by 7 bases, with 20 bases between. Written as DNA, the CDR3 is TGTGCCACTGGAATAGGGGTAGGGACTGAGCAGTACTTC. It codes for CATGIGVGTEQYF. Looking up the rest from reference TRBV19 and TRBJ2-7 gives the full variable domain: DGGITQSPKYLFRKEGQNVTLSCEQNLNHDAMYWYRQDPGQGLRLIYYSQIVNDFQKGDIAEGYSVSREKKESFPLTVTSAQKNPTAFYLCATGIGVGTEQYFGPGTRLTVT.

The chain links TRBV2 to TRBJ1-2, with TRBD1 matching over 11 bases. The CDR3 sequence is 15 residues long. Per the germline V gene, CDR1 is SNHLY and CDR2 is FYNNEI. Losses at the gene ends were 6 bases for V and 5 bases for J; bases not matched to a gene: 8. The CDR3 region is CASRLPGQGEYGYTF. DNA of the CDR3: TGTGCCAGCAGGCTCCCGGGACAGGGGGAATATGGCTACACCTTC.